This T cell receptor beta chain is drawn from a study of shared clonotypes between healthy human individuals. Assay used: immunoSEQ multiplex PCR; TCRdb lists only in-frame clones, some missing. The sample includes over a million clones, roughly 96% seen only once; the top ten take 0.95% to 1.5%. With respect to this clone: The antigen remains unidentified.

Study-wide results and limits: Relative to clonotypes present in all four donors, those not shared had lower generation probabilities. Around 5% of naive CD4 clonotypes were shared across a few donors. Expectations were that clonotype sharing among donors would be affected by sequencing depth.

Negatively enriched CD4+ T cells were divided by CD45RA into naive and memory. This CDR3 contains 16 residues. V dropped 5 bases and J dropped 0 bases, with 14 bases sitting between them. Germline CDR1 is MGHRA and CDR2 is YSYEKL. This sequence joins TRBV4-1 and TRBJ1-5; D may be TRBD1 (5 bases). This clonotype originated in a young man in good health. The sample consisted of naive CD4+ T cells sorted from blood. Subset in this sample: CD45RA+ positively selected. The CDR3 sequence: CASSFDEGSSNQPQHF. In DNA form, the CDR3 reads TGCGCCAGCAGCTTTGACGAGGGGAGTAGCAATCAGCCCCAGCATTTT.